Each of the 12 T cell receptor beta chains below was sequenced from the same sample in a study of identical twins. TCRdb redid the calling of the 5' RACE reads with MiXCR, one entry per CDR3 protein. The sample contains 400,000 to 550,000 distinct CDR3 sequences, 20% to 25% of which appear only once. In addition, the sample was reused for a study of T cells expressing NK-cell markers.

Sequenced sample: CD4+ T cells sorted from blood. All receptors derive from a woman between 18 and 29 years old in good health.

V gene TRBV7-2 combines with J gene TRBJ2-4; the D is unclear. The CDR3 consists of 12 residues. Looked up from germline, CDR1 is SGHTA and CDR2 is FQGNSA. With 3 bases removed from V and 5 bases from J, the gap between germline ends came to 5 bases. CDR3: CASSLNENIQYF. In DNA, the CDR3 is TGTGCCAGCAGCTTGAACGAAAACATTCAGTACTTC.

This clonotype was detected only a few times. This chain joins TRBV3-1 and TRBJ2-1; maybe TRBD2 (6 bases). The V end lost 0 bases, the J end lost 3 bases, and 15 bases lay between the germline ends. Germline-derived CDR1 and CDR2 are LGHDT and YNNKEL (reference sequence). The CDR3 has 17 amino acids. CDR3 region: CASSQDNRRGLYNEQFF. The CDR3 DNA follows: TGTGCCAGCAGCCAAGATAATCGGCGGGGACTCTACAATGAGCAGTTCTTC.

This clonotype was seen more than once but under ten times. The chain carries TRBV12-3 or TRBV12-4 and TRBJ1-2, with D possibly being TRBD1 (6 bases). V shed 8 bases and J shed 0 bases, with 16 bases lying between them. The CDR3 length is 15 residues. The chain's CDR3 is CASGLRQVPNYGYTF. DNA for the CDR3: TGTGCCAGCGGACTCAGACAGGTTCCTAACTATGGCTACACCTTC.

CDR3 sequence: CASSQAGTSYNEQFF. The CDR3, as DNA: TGTGCCAGCAGCCAAGCGGGGACTAGCTATAATGAGCAGTTCTTC. The genes are TRBV3-1 and TRBJ2-1; 9 nucleotides align to TRBD2. J lost 7 bases, V lost 1 base, and 5 bases had no gene match. Germline values: CDR1 LGHDT, CDR2 YNNKEL (reference sequence). The CDR3 contains 15 residues.

The chain employs TRBV6-1 and TRBJ2-1, with D maybe TRBD2 (5 bases). The CDR3 totals 13 residues. V was shortened by 9 bases and J by 7 bases, with 16 bases between the two germline ends. CDR1 MNHNS and CDR2 SASEGT come from the germline V gene. In DNA, the CDR3 is TGTGCCAGTCACCGCGACACGGGGAATGAGCAGTTCTTC. Its translation is CASHRDTGNEQFF.

The rearrangement uses TRBV6-1 and TRBJ2-1; TRBD2 matches at 11 bases. Germline V gives CDR1 MNHNS, CDR2 SASEGT. The CDR3 spans 17 residues. V shed 6 bases, J shed 6 bases, and the junction held 13 bases outside the gene matches. CDR3 amino acids: CASRDFRTSGSSNEQFF. CDR3 nucleotide sequence: TGTGCCAGCAGAGATTTTCGTACTAGCGGGAGTTCCAATGAGCAGTTCTTC.

The chain couples TRBV14 to TRBJ1-1, with no clear D. The V end lost 3 bases, the J end lost 4 bases, and 9 bases lay between the germline ends. Germline assignment: CDR1 SGHDN and CDR2 FVKESK. The CDR3 has 13 residues. The CDR3 sequence: CASSQYRTTEAFF. The CDR3 coding sequence is TGTGCCAGCAGCCAGTACAGAACCACTGAAGCTTTCTTT.

This clonotype has only a few counts. The chain joins TRBV7-2 to TRBJ1-5; D not resolved. The CDR3 runs to 14 residues. CDR1 is SGHTA, CDR2 FQGNSA, per germline. V was clipped by 5 bases and J by 3 bases, with 11 bases between them. The CDR3 nucleotides are TGTGCCAGCAGCCCTAACGGGCCCAATCAGCCCCAGCATTTT. Encoded protein: CASSPNGPNQPQHF.

The rearrangement links TRBV5-6 to TRBJ2-1, with D possibly matching TRBD2 (6 bases). Germline lookup yields CDR1 SGHDT and CDR2 YYEEEE. V lost 1 base, J lost 0 bases, and 11 bases lay in between. This CDR3 region has 16 residues. CDR3 coding DNA: TGTGCCAGCAGCTTGATCCGGGGGACCTCCTACAATGAGCAGTTCTTC. Its protein is CASSLIRGTSYNEQFF.

The chain recombines TRBV4-2 with TRBJ2-6; D unclear. V was pared by 4 bases and J by 4 bases, with 20 bases between. The CDR3 contains 18 residues. Germline CDR1 and CDR2: LGHNA and YNFKEQ. The CDR3 loop reads CASSPERRNYAGANVLTF. The CDR3 region has the DNA TGTGCCAGCAGCCCTGAAAGGAGAAACTACGCCGGGGCCAACGTCCTGACTTTC.

CDR3 amino acids: CASSLDSGIQETQYF. The CDR3 DNA reads TGTGCCAGCAGCTTGGACTCGGGGATCCAAGAGACCCAGTACTTC. The V gene is TRBV7-9, the J gene TRBJ2-5, with D tentatively TRBD2 (5 bases). The CDR3 runs 15 residues. Deletions cut 3 bases from V and 1 base from J, with 12 bases between. Germline CDR1 reads SEHNR; CDR2 reads FQNEAQ (reference sequence).

This clonotype has ten or more counts. In nucleotides, the CDR3 is TGTGCCAGCAGTTACAGCGGTCGCTACGAGCAGTACTTC. The encoded protein is CASSYSGRYEQYF. V usage is TRBV6-6 and J usage is TRBJ2-7; weak D call: TRBD2 (5 bases). Germline V gene data show CDR1 as MNHNY and CDR2 as SVGAGI (reference sequence). V lost 2 bases to trimming and J lost 3 bases, with 8 bases between them. This CDR3 region has 13 residues.